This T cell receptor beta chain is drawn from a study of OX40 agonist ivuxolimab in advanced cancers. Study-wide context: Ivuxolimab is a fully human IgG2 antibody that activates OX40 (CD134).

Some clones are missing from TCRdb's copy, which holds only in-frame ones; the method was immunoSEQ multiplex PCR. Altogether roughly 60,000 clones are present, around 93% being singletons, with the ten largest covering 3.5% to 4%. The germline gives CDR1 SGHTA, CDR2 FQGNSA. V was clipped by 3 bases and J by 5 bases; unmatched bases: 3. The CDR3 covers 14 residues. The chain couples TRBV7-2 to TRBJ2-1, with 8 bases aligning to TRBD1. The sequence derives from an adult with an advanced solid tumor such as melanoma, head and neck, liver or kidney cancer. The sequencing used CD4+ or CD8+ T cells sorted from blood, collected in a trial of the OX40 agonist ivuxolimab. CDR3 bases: TGTGCCAGCAGCTTTGGACAGGGAAACAATGAGCAGTTCTTC. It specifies CASSFGQGNNEQFF.